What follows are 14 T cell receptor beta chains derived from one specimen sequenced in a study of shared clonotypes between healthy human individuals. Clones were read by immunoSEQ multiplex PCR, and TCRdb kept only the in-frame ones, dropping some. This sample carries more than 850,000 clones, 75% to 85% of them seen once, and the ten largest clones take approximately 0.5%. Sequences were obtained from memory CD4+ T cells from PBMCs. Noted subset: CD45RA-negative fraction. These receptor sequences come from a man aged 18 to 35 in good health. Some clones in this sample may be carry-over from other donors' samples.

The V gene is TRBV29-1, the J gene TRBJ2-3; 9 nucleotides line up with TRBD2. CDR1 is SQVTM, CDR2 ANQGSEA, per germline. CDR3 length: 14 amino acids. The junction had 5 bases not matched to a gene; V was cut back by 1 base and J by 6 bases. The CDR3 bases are TGCAGCGTTGAAGGCGGGAGGGCCGCGGATACGCAGTATTTT. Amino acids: CSVEGGRAADTQYF.

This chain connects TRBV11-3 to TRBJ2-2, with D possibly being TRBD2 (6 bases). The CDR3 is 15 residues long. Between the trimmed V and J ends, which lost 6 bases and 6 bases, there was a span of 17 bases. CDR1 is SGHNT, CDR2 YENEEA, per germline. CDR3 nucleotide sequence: TGTGCCAGCAGTCTCCGGGGGAAAGGTCCCGGGGAGCTGTTTTTT. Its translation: CASSLRGKGPGELFF. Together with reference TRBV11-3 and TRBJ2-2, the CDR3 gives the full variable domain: EAGVVQSPRYKIIEKKQPVAFWCNPISGHNTLYWYLQNLGQGPELLIRYENEEAVDDSQLPKDRFSAERLKGVDSTLKIQPAELGDSAVYLCASSLRGKGPGELFFGEGSRLTVL.

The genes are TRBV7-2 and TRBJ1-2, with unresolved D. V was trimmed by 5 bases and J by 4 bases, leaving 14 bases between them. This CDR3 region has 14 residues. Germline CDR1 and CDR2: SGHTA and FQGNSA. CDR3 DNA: TGTGCCAGCAGCAGAACGGGGTCGGCCTATGGCTACACCTTC. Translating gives CASSRTGSAYGYTF.

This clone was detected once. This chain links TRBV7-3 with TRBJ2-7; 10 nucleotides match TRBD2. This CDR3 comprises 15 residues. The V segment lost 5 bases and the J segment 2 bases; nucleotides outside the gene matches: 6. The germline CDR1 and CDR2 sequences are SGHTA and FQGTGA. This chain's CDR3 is CASSRSGRPPYEQYF. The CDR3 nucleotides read TGTGCCAGCAGCCGTAGCGGGAGGCCGCCCTACGAGCAGTACTTC.

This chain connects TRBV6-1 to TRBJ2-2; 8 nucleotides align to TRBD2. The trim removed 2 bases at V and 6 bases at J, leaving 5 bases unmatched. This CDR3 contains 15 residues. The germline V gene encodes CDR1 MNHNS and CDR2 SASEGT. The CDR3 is CASSELGLGAGELFF. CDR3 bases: TGTGCCAGCAGTGAATTGGGACTAGGTGCCGGGGAGCTGTTTTTT.

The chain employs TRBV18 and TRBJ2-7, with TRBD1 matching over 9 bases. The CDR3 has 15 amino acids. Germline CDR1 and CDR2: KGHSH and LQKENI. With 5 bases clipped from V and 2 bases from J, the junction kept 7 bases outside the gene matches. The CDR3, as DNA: TGTGCCAGCTCAGCTTCCGGGACAGGGCCCTACGAGCAGTACTTC. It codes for CASSASGTGPYEQYF.

As DNA, the CDR3 is TGTGCCAGTAGTATAGGAGGGGTTGGCTACAATGAGCAGTTCTTC. Translated: CASSIGGVGYNEQFF. J is TRBJ2-1 and V is TRBV19, with D perhaps given as TRBD1 or TRBD2 (5 bases each). The germline V gene has CDR1 LNHDA and CDR2 SQIVND (reference sequence). V shed 1 base and J shed 3 bases, with 10 bases lying between them. The CDR3 totals 15 residues.

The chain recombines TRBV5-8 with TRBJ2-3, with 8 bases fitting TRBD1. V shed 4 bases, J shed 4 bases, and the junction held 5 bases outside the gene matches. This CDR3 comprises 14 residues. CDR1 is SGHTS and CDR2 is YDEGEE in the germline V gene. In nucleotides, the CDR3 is TGTGCCAGCAGCGAAACAGGGGGATCAGATACGCAGTATTTT. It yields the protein CASSETGGSDTQYF.

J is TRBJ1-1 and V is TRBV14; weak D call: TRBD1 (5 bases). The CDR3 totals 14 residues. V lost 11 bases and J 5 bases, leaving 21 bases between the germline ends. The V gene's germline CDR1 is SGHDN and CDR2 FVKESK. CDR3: CASRRDSGGTEAFF. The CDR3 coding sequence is TGTGCCTCCCGGAGGGACTCGGGGGGAACTGAAGCTTTCTTT.

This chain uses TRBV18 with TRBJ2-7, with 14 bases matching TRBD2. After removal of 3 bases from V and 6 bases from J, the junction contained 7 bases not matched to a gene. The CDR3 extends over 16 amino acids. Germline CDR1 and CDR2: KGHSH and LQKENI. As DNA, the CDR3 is TGTGCCAGCTCACCCAAGACTAGCGGGAGGGCCGGCGAGCAGTACTTC. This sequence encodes CASSPKTSGRAGEQYF.

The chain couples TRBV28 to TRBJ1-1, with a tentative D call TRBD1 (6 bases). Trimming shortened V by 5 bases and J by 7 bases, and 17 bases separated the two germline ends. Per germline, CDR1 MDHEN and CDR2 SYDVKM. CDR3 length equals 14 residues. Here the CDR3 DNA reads TGTGCCAGCAGTGACTGGCGGGACACTCGTGAAGCTTTCTTT. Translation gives CASSDWRDTREAFF.

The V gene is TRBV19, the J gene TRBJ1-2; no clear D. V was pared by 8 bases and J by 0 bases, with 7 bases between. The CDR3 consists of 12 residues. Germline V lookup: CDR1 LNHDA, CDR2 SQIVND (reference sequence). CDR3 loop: CASFSANYGYTF. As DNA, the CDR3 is TGTGCCAGTTTCAGCGCTAACTATGGCTACACCTTC. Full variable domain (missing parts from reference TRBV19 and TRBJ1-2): DGGITQSPKYLFRKEGQNVTLSCEQNLNHDAMYWYRQDPGQGLRLIYYSQIVNDFQKGDIAEGYSVSREKKESFPLTVTSAQKNPTAFYLCASFSANYGYTFGSGTRLTVV.

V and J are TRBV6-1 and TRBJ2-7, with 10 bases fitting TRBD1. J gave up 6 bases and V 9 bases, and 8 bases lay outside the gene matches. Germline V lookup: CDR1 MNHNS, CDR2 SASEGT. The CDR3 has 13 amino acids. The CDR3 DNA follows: TGTGCCAGTAGATTTGGACAGGGGGGCGAGCAGTACTTC. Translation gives CASRFGQGGEQYF.

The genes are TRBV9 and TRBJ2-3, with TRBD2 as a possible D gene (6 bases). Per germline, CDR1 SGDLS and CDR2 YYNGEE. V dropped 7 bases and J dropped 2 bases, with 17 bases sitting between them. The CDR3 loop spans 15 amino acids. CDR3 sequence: CASGAGSGLTDTQYF. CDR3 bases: TGTGCCAGCGGGGCGGGGAGCGGACTCACAGATACGCAGTATTTT.